Listed below are T cell receptor beta chains from one sample, sequenced in a study of T-cell memory formation after mild COVID-19. MiXCR, applied by TCRdb to the 5' RACE reads, yields one record per CDR3 protein. The table lists about 560,000 distinct CDR3 sequences, 20% to 25% of them singletons. Sequencing was done on a sample of PBMCs or a T cell subset sorted from them (not recorded which). The receptors shown here come from an adult woman who had mild COVID-19 (a few samples of this study predate the infection). Cell type and time point are not known. Each CDR3 is given with its conserved first and last residue. A D gene is named only where the DNA matches it firmly. A row's size may be missing; if present it is once, few, many or a size class.

cdr3_aa	cdr3_nt	clone_size	j_call	v_call	d_call
CASSLSEAGAGEQFF	TGTGCCAGCAGTTTATCCGAGGCGGGCGCCGGGGAGCAGTTCTTC	few	TRBJ2-1	TRBV28	NA
CASSLVTAGVFNEQFF	TGTGCCAGCAGTTTAGTTACAGCGGGAGTGTTCAATGAGCAGTTCTTC	NA	TRBJ2-1	TRBV12-3/TRBV12-4	TRBD2
CASSSTGGGKNIQYF	TGTGCCAGTAGTTCGACAGGGGGAGGCAAAAACATTCAGTACTTC	NA	TRBJ2-4	TRBV19	TRBD1
CASSLENLGGYTF	TGTGCCAGCAGCTTAGAGAATCTGGGGGGCTACACCTTC	NA	TRBJ1-2	TRBV7-9	NA
CASSSYGTGGPKTYEQYF	TGTGCCAGCAGCTCATACGGGACAGGGGGACCGAAGACGTACGAGCAGTACTTC	few	TRBJ2-7	TRBV13	TRBD1
CASGLSGTDTQYF	TGTGCTAGTGGTTTGTCCGGCACAGATACGCAGTATTTT	NA	TRBJ2-3	TRBV12-5	NA
CASSSAPGGGYEQYF	TGTGCCAGCAGCTCCGCCCCAGGGGGCGGCTACGAGCAGTACTTC	few	TRBJ2-7	TRBV5-6	TRBD1
CASADRVHGYTF	TGTGCCAGCGCGGACAGGGTCCATGGCTACACCTTC	NA	TRBJ1-2	TRBV6-5	TRBD1
CASSEGTGGQPQHF	TGCGCCAGCAGCGAGGGGACAGGTGGGCAGCCCCAGCATTTT	NA	TRBJ1-5	TRBV5-1	TRBD1
CASSEWDRGRQKLFF	TGTGCCAGCAGCGAGTGGGACAGGGGTCGCCAAAAACTGTTTTTT	NA	TRBJ1-4	TRBV11-3	TRBD1